These T cell receptor beta chains were read from a single sample in a study of T cells in Graves' hyperthyroidism and ophthalmopathy. TCRdb redid the calling of the multiplex PCR reads with MiXCR, one entry per CDR3 protein. The sample consists of about 640,000 distinct CDR3 sequences, under 25% of them appearing once. The specimen sequenced was blood. These receptors were collected from a young man with Graves' ophthalmopathy. Both conserved end residues are part of each CDR3. A D gene is named only where the DNA matches it firmly. Clone size is stated in some rows and not others, as once, few, many or a class when expanded.

v_gene	j_gene	abundance	d_gene	CDR3aa	CDR3nt
TRBV4-3	TRBJ2-7	-	TRBD2	CASSHAGTSGNEQYF	TGCGCCAGCAGCCATGCCGGGACTAGCGGGAACGAGCAGTACTTC
TRBV12-3/TRBV12-4	TRBJ2-1	many	TRBD1	CASIPGQGKWRDLAAHNEQFF	TGTGCCAGCATCCCGGGACAGGGGAAATGGCGGGATCTGGCGGCCCACAATGAGCAGTTCTTC
TRBV7-2	TRBJ2-1	-	TRBD2	CASSLVGLAEDNEQFF	TGTGCCAGCAGCTTAGTGGGACTAGCGGAAGACAATGAGCAGTTCTTC
TRBV11-2	TRBJ2-5	many	-	CASSLEPLQIGTQYF	TGTGCCAGCAGCTTAGAACCTCTCCAGATAGGGACCCAGTACTTC
TRBV4-1	TRBJ2-7	few	-	CASSHDREGNEQYF	TGCGCCAGCAGCCACGACAGGGAGGGCAACGAGCAGTACTTC
TRBV7-2	TRBJ1-3	-	-	CASSPVGPRNTIYF	TGTGCCAGCAGCCCCGTTGGCCCTCGAAACACCATATATTTT
TRBV28	TRBJ1-2	-	TRBD1	CASSLPGQGGYGYTF	TGTGCCAGCAGTTTGCCTGGACAGGGTGGCTATGGCTACACCTTC
TRBV25-1	TRBJ2-2	-	-	CASSEERSGDTGELFF	TGTGCCAGCAGTGAAGAGAGGTCAGGGGACACCGGGGAGCTGTTTTTT
TRBV11-2	TRBJ2-7	many	-	CASSPVQGGLLEQYF	TGTGCCAGCAGCCCCGTGCAGGGGGGACTCCTCGAGCAGTACTTC
TRBV2	TRBJ1-4	many	-	CASSSKGVNNEKLFF	TGTGCCAGCAGTTCAAAGGGTGTGAATAATGAAAAACTGTTTTTT
TRBV12-3/TRBV12-4	TRBJ1-1	many	-	CASSFKAWNTEAFF	TGTGCCAGCAGTTTTAAGGCATGGAACACTGAAGCTTTCTTT
TRBV14	TRBJ2-1	few	-	CASSQLGTEQFF	TGTGCCAGCAGCCAGTTGGGGACAGAGCAGTTCTTC
TRBV11-3	TRBJ2-1	many	-	CASSHGTVLADEQFF	TGTGCCAGCAGCCACGGGACGGTACTAGCTGATGAGCAGTTCTTC
TRBV27	TRBJ2-1	-	TRBD2	CASSQMGTSGYNEQFF	TGTGCCAGCAGTCAGATGGGGACTAGCGGCTACAATGAGCAGTTCTTC
TRBV6-1	TRBJ1-1	many	-	CASRERATGNTEAFF	TGTGCCAGCAGAGAGCGTGCAACAGGGAACACTGAAGCTTTCTTT
TRBV5-5	TRBJ2-2	-	-	CANSLLSGELFF	TGTGCCAACAGCTTGTTATCGGGGGAGCTGTTTTTT
TRBV12-3/TRBV12-4	TRBJ2-1	many	-	CASSDRASSYNEQFF	TGTGCCAGCAGCGATCGGGCAAGCTCCTACAATGAGCAGTTCTTC
TRBV28	TRBJ1-5	many	-	CASSRLDRTESNQPQHF	TGTGCCAGCAGTCGTCTCGACCGGACAGAGAGCAATCAGCCCCAGCATTTT
TRBV3-1	TRBJ1-1	many	-	CASGGQQNTEAFF	TGTGCCAGCGGCGGGCAGCAGAACACTGAAGCTTTCTTT
TRBV7-9	TRBJ2-7	many	-	CASSLMDRLEQYF	TGTGCCAGCAGCTTGATGGATCGTCTCGAGCAGTACTTC
TRBV7-9	TRBJ2-1	few	TRBD2	CASSSPTSGRFNEQFF	TGTGCCAGCAGCTCCCCGACTAGCGGGAGGTTTAATGAGCAGTTCTTC
TRBV2	TRBJ2-1	many	-	CAGYDGARRLYNEQFF	TGTGCCGGCTACGACGGGGCCCGGAGGTTATACAATGAGCAGTTCTTC
TRBV5-1	TRBJ2-2	-	-	CASSLAQRGPGELFF	TGCGCCAGCAGCTTGGCCCAAAGGGGCCCCGGGGAGCTGTTTTTT
TRBV27	TRBJ2-1	few	-	CASSLSGERGYNEQFF	TGTGCCAGCAGTTTATCTGGGGAACGAGGCTACAATGAGCAGTTCTTC
TRBV4-1	TRBJ2-1	few	TRBD2	CASSQAGGGQFF	TGCGCCAGCAGCCAGGCGGGAGGGGGGCAGTTCTTC
TRBV12-3/TRBV12-4	TRBJ1-5	-	-	CASSRTGNLYQPQHF	TGTGCCAGCAGTCGCACAGGTAACCTATATCAGCCCCAGCATTTT
TRBV7-8	TRBJ2-6	-	-	CASSSFTTRSGANVLTF	TGTGCCAGCAGCTCCTTTACAACCCGCTCTGGGGCCAACGTCCTGACTTTC
TRBV9	TRBJ2-1	once	-	CASSHPPHRGQVGGSSYNEQFF	TGTGCCAGCAGCCACCCCCCCCACAGGGGCCAAGTGGGGGGTAGCTCCTACAATGAGCAGTTCTTC
TRBV5-1	TRBJ2-7	many	-	CASSSIEDGAYEQYF	TGCGCCAGCAGCTCAATAGAAGACGGAGCCTACGAGCAGTACTTC